The 21 T cell receptor beta chains below all came from one sample that was sequenced in a study of blood T cell repertoires in COVID-19 (TCRdb year 2020). Preparation of the library involved the immunoSEQ multiplex PCR assay. Drawn from immuneACCESS, this table holds only the in-frame rearrangements with V and J called that TCRdb kept. Clones are partly lost; checked studies trace under half to an unresolved V gene and leave the rest unexplained. A total of about 160,000 clones appear in this sample, 85% of them only once. Of the sample, roughly 1% falls within the top ten clones. Input material: peripheral blood. The source of these receptors is a man aged 35-49 years with acute or convalescent COVID-19.

The table lists this clone with a count of one. V and J are TRBV30 and TRBJ2-1; 9 bases fit TRBD1. Germline V gene lookup returns CDR1 GTSNPN and CDR2 SVGIG (reference sequence). V lost 0 bases and J lost 9; bases outside the gene matches: 6. This CDR3 has 14 residues. The CDR3 here is CAWSVNRGLSEQFF. The CDR3 coding sequence is TGTGCCTGGAGTGTCAACAGGGGGCTGAGTGAGCAGTTCTTC.

The CDR3 DNA reads as TGTGCCACCAGTGGGGGACAGGCCGGAGGAGGCTACACCTTC. Translation gives CATSGGQAGGGYTF. The V and J genes are TRBV24-1 and TRBJ1-2, with 8 bases matching TRBD1. This CDR3 is 14 amino acids long. CDR1 KGHDR and CDR2 SFDVKD come from the germline V gene. V gave up 5 bases and J gave up 8 bases; unmatched junction bases: 9.

The chain couples TRBV7-2 to TRBJ2-4, with D possibly being TRBD1 (6 bases). Trimming cost V 1 base and J 5 bases, with 21 bases left between them. The CDR3 length is 18 residues. Germline V gene sequence: CDR1 SGHTA, CDR2 FQGNSA. DNA for the CDR3: TGTGCCAGCAGCTTAGAGGCAGGGCTTTCCGCAGGGGAAAACATTCAGTACTTC. Protein product: CASSLEAGLSAGENIQYF.

This rearrangement joins TRBV6-4 to TRBJ2-1, with 8 bases lining up with TRBD1. Trimming cost V 6 bases and J 6 bases; bases outside gene matches: 7. This CDR3 spans 14 amino acids. Germline V gives CDR1 MRHNA, CDR2 SNTAGT. The CDR3 nucleotides read TGTGCCAGCAGACTCCAGGGGGCGGCCAATGAGCAGTTCTTC. The encoded protein is CASRLQGAANEQFF.

The chain is built from TRBV18 and TRBJ1-1, with D tentatively TRBD1 (5 bases). The germline gives CDR1 KGHSH, CDR2 LQKENI. Trimming removed 1 base from V and 0 bases from J, with 6 bases in between. The CDR3 spans 14 residues. The CDR3 loop reads CASSPQGMNTEAFF. The CDR3 DNA follows: TGTGCCAGCTCACCACAGGGGATGAACACTGAAGCTTTCTTT. Using reference TRBV18 and TRBJ1-1 for the parts outside the CDR3, the full variable domain is NAGVMQNPRHLVRRRGQEARLRCSPMKGHSHVYWYRQLPEEGLKFMVYLQKENIIDESGMPKERFSAEFPKEGPSILRIQQVVRGDSAAYFCASSPQGMNTEAFFGQGTRLTVV.

The chain recombines TRBV7-3 with TRBJ2-1; 9 bases are shared with TRBD2. CDR1 and CDR2 from the germline V gene are SGHTA and FQGTGA. Germline trimming cut 2 bases from V and 7 bases from J; bases unmatched to any gene: 6. The CDR3 is 15 residues long. The CDR3 sequence: CASSLGGGAPNEQFF. The CDR3 coding sequence is TGTGCCAGCAGCTTAGGCGGGGGGGCCCCGAATGAGCAGTTCTTC.

This clone has just one count. The CDR3 reads CASSDSGGETQYF. Here the CDR3 DNA reads TGTGCCAGCAGCGATAGCGGGGGAGAGACCCAGTACTTC. The V call is TRBV9, the J call TRBJ2-5; 9 nucleotides agree with TRBD2. CDR3 length: 13 amino acids. Germline values: CDR1 SGDLS, CDR2 YYNGEE. V shed 3 bases, J shed 4 bases, and the junction held 1 base outside the gene matches.

The V gene is TRBV5-8, the J gene TRBJ2-7; D remains unclear. The CDR3 is 14 residues long. Germline values: CDR1 SGHTS, CDR2 YDEGEE. Trimming took off 0 bases at V and 5 bases at J, with 12 bases between the two ends. CDR3 residues: CASSLGQFLDEQYF. CDR3 DNA: TGTGCCAGCAGCTTGGGGCAGTTTCTCGACGAGCAGTACTTC.

This rearrangement joins TRBV13 to TRBJ2-1; D remains ambiguous. The CDR3 extends over 16 amino acids. V was cut by 2 bases and J by 3 bases, with 14 bases left in between. Germline CDR1 is PRHDT and CDR2 is FYEKMQ (reference sequence). In DNA form, the CDR3 reads TGTGCCAGCAGCTTAAGAAGCCGCGGTTTCTACAATGAGCAGTTCTTC. Amino acids: CASSLRSRGFYNEQFF.

This clone appeared a few times. J is TRBJ1-1 and V is TRBV7-9, with 10 bases lining up with TRBD1. The length of the CDR3 is 15 residues. Germline V gene data show CDR1 as SEHNR and CDR2 as FQNEAQ (reference sequence). With 2 bases clipped from V and 6 bases from J, the junction kept 6 bases outside the gene matches. CDR3 region: CASSLMKGTGAEAFF. The CDR3 DNA reads as TGTGCCAGCAGCTTAATGAAAGGGACAGGGGCTGAAGCTTTCTTT.

The chain recombines TRBV18 with TRBJ1-3; weak D call: TRBD1 (5 bases). The V end was cut by 4 bases, the J end by 4 bases, with 14 bases between. CDR1 is KGHSH and CDR2 is LQKENI in the germline V gene. The CDR3 loop spans 15 amino acids. In nucleotides, the CDR3 is TGTGCCAGCTCACGAGGACAAACCGAGGGAAACACCATATATTTT. It specifies CASSRGQTEGNTIYF. The full variable domain, its missing parts supplied by reference TRBV18 and TRBJ1-3, is NAGVMQNPRHLVRRRGQEARLRCSPMKGHSHVYWYRQLPEEGLKFMVYLQKENIIDESGMPKERFSAEFPKEGPSILRIQQVVRGDSAAYFCASSRGQTEGNTIYFGEGSWLTVV.

The V and J genes are TRBV19 and TRBJ2-7; D remains ambiguous. V was pared by 7 bases and J by 1 base, with 17 bases between. This CDR3 is 15 amino acids long. The germline gives CDR1 LNHDA, CDR2 SQIVND (reference sequence). The CDR3 is CASTPMGSPSYEQYF. CDR3 DNA sequence: TGTGCCAGTACCCCAATGGGCTCCCCATCCTACGAGCAGTACTTC. Full variable domain (rest looked up from reference TRBV19 and TRBJ2-7): DGGITQSPKYLFRKEGQNVTLSCEQNLNHDAMYWYRQDPGQGLRLIYYSQIVNDFQKGDIAEGYSVSREKKESFPLTVTSAQKNPTAFYLCASTPMGSPSYEQYFGPGTRLTVT.

V gene TRBV7-6 combines with J gene TRBJ2-7; 7 bases are a match to TRBD2. V was pared by 0 bases and J by 6 bases, with 11 bases of the junction left unmatched. CDR3 length: 16 amino acids. In germline, CDR1 is SGHVS, CDR2 FNYEAQ. DNA for the CDR3: TGTGCCAGCAGCTTAGCTTGGCGGGGGTCCGGGGGCGAGCAGTACTTC. It codes for CASSLAWRGSGGEQYF.

This clone was seen more than once but under ten times. The chain recombines TRBV4-2 with TRBJ1-1, with a possible D match to TRBD1 (5 bases). The V end lost 0 bases, the J end lost 0 bases, and 11 bases lay between the germline ends. The CDR3 length is 16 residues. Per the germline V gene, CDR1 is LGHNA and CDR2 is YNFKEQ. The DNA for the CDR3 is TGTGCCAGCAGCCAAGATCAGGGAGGCATGAACACTGAAGCTTTCTTT. Translating it yields CASSQDQGGMNTEAFF.

The V gene is TRBV18, the J gene TRBJ2-3; TRBD1 matches at 10 bases. The V gene end was trimmed by 5 bases and the J gene end by 4 bases; junction bases not matched to a gene: 3. CDR1 KGHSH and CDR2 LQKENI come from the germline V gene. CDR3 length equals 14 residues. CDR3 residues: CASSSGQGADTQYF. CDR3 nucleotide sequence: TGTGCCAGCTCATCCGGACAGGGGGCAGATACGCAGTATTTT.

A single count supports this clone. V and J are TRBV2 and TRBJ2-3; 10 bases are a match to TRBD2. Trimming cost V 8 bases and J 3 bases; bases outside gene matches: 8. Germline values: CDR1 SNHLY, CDR2 FYNNEI. The CDR3 length is 15 residues. CDR3 region: CASRAQRGGTDTQYF. In nucleotides, the CDR3 is TGTGCCAGCCGCGCCCAGCGGGGGGGAACAGATACGCAGTATTTT.

The rearrangement links TRBV10-1 to TRBJ1-1; D is unresolved. This CDR3 has 12 amino acids. Germline lookup yields CDR1 WNHNN and CDR2 SYGVQD (reference sequence). V was clipped by 8 bases and J by 2 bases, with 9 bases between them. The CDR3 region is CASGKVNTEAFF. CDR3 nucleotides: TGCGCCAGCGGCAAAGTTAACACTGAAGCTTTCTTT.

This clone was counted only a few times. The chain employs TRBV7-3 and TRBJ1-1, with D tentatively TRBD1 (5 bases). Germline-derived CDR1 and CDR2 are SGHTA and FQGTGA. CDR3 length equals 14 residues. The V and J ends lost 5 bases and 1 base respectively, with 11 bases between them. Here the CDR3 reads CASSPDRTNTEAFF. As DNA, the CDR3 is TGTGCCAGCAGCCCAGACAGAACGAACACTGAAGCTTTCTTT.

The chain combines TRBV4-1 with TRBJ1-2, with D hard to call. The CDR3 totals 14 residues. Trimming took 0 bases from V and 2 from J, leaving 7 bases between them. Per the germline V gene, CDR1 is MGHRA and CDR2 is YSYEKL. CDR3 protein: CASSQDEGNYGYTF. CDR3 sequence (DNA): TGCGCCAGCAGCCAAGATGAGGGAAACTATGGCTACACCTTC.

The rearrangement links TRBV29-1 to TRBJ1-1, with 10 positions matching TRBD1. CDR3 length: 14 amino acids. Germline loops: CDR1 SQVTM, CDR2 ANQGSEA. V trimming: 4 bases; J trimming: 4 bases; junction bases outside the gene matches: 6. The CDR3 DNA follows: TGCAGCGTTGCTTCTGGGACAGGGGTCACTGAAGCTTTCTTT. This sequence encodes CSVASGTGVTEAFF.

The chain has TRBV6-2 or TRBV6-3 and TRBJ2-1; 12 nucleotides agree with TRBD2. Germline assignment: CDR1 MNHEY and CDR2 SVGEGT. V gave up 6 bases and J gave up 4 bases; unmatched junction bases: 4. This CDR3 has 15 amino acids. The CDR3, as DNA: TGTGCCAGCAGCCGACTAGCGGGGGCTTACAATGAGCAGTTCTTC. It codes for CASSRLAGAYNEQFF.